The next 12 T cell receptor beta chains were all read from a single sample in a study of T cell responses to AZD1222 COVID-19 vaccine. Profiling relied on immunoSEQ multiplex PCR, and the TCRdb table lists in-frame clones only, not all of them. The table shows under 140,000 clones, with about 81% occurring only once. This specimen was peripheral blood, taken on day 0 of AZD1222 vaccination. The receptors were sampled from an adult in good health.

The chain combines TRBV28 with TRBJ2-7, with D perhaps TRBD1 or TRBD2 (5 bases each). Trimming stripped 3 bases from V and 4 bases from J, with 13 bases between. This CDR3 has 14 residues. The germline CDR1 and CDR2 sequences are MDHEN and SYDVKM. CDR3 in amino acids: CASSFLPGGYEQYF. The CDR3, as DNA: TGTGCCAGCAGTTTTCTTCCTGGGGGTTACGAGCAGTACTTC.

The chain carries TRBV30 and TRBJ1-5; D is undetermined. The CDR3 sequence is 14 residues long. The V and J ends lost 3 bases and 1 base respectively, with 10 bases between them. Germline CDR1 is GTSNPN and CDR2 is SVGIG (reference sequence). CDR3 sequence: CAWRSTGSNQPQHF. CDR3 nucleotides: TGTGCCTGGAGGTCGACGGGAAGCAATCAGCCCCAGCATTTT.

As DNA, the CDR3 is TGTGCCAGCAGCTTAGCGCTCGGACAGAGTAATTCACCCCTCCACTTT. Encoded protein: CASSLALGQSNSPLHF. The rearrangement joins TRBV7-2 to TRBJ1-6; tentatively, D is TRBD1 (6 bases). This CDR3 has 16 residues. Per the germline V gene, CDR1 is SGHTA and CDR2 is FQGNSA. Trimming took 0 bases from V and 6 from J, leaving 12 bases between them.

The chain uses TRBV5-1 and TRBJ2-1; 7 nucleotides match TRBD1. Germline CDR1 SGHRS, CDR2 YFSETQ. CDR3 length: 18 amino acids. V shed 4 bases, J shed 0 bases, and the junction held 13 bases outside the gene matches. Here the CDR3 reads CASSTSTQTGTSYNEQFF. CDR3 DNA: TGCGCCAGCAGCACCAGTACACAGACAGGGACCTCCTACAATGAGCAGTTCTTC.

The chain combines TRBV5-1 with TRBJ2-3, with 12 bases identical to TRBD2. This CDR3 is built from 18 residues. The germline CDR1 and CDR2 sequences are SGHRS and YFSETQ. After removal of 3 bases from V and 1 base from J, the junction contained 9 bases not matched to a gene. CDR3 sequence reads: CASSSKRTSGIGTDTQYF. In DNA form, the CDR3 reads TGCGCCAGCAGCTCTAAGCGGACTAGCGGGATTGGCACAGATACGCAGTATTTT. The full variable domain, completed using reference TRBV5-1 and TRBJ2-3, is KAGVTQTPRYLIKTRGQQVTLSCSPISGHRSVSWYQQTPGQGLQFLFEYFSETQRNKGNFPGRFSGRQFSNSRSEMNVSTLELGDSALYLCASSSKRTSGIGTDTQYFGPGTRLTVL.

The chain has TRBV3-1 (or the pseudogene TRBV3-2) and TRBJ2-3, with no clear D. Deletions cut 4 bases from V and 3 bases from J, with 11 bases between. In germline, CDR1 is LGHDT, CDR2 YNNKEL (reference sequence). This CDR3 has 14 residues. The CDR3 is CASSPNIVTDTQYF. CDR3 DNA: TGTGCCAGCAGCCCGAACATAGTTACAGATACGCAGTATTTT.

This sequence joins TRBV3-1 (or the pseudogene TRBV3-2) and TRBJ1-1; D is ambiguous. The CDR3 length is 14 residues. Trimming cost V 4 bases and J 1 base, with 10 bases left between them. The germline gives CDR1 LGHDT, CDR2 YNNKEL (reference sequence). CDR3 in DNA: TGTGCCAGCAGCCTTCATGTCCGGAACACTGAAGCTTTCTTT. Protein: CASSLHVRNTEAFF.

The chain is built from TRBV18 and TRBJ1-1, with no clear D. Trimming shortened V by 0 bases and J by 1 base, and 9 bases separated the two germline ends. CDR3 length equals 15 residues. Germline lookup yields CDR1 KGHSH and CDR2 LQKENI. The CDR3 loop reads CASSPPRSRNTEAFF. For the CDR3, the DNA is TGTGCCAGCTCACCACCGAGATCCAGGAACACTGAAGCTTTCTTT.

This clone was observed a few times. This CDR3 reads CATGRLAGRTDTQYF. DNA of the CDR3: TGTGCCACGGGTAGACTAGCGGGGAGGACAGATACGCAGTATTTT. The chain carries TRBV7-6 and TRBJ2-3; 11 nucleotides match TRBD2. Germline loops: CDR1 SGHVS, CDR2 FNYEAQ. With V trimmed by 10 bases and J by 3 bases, 9 bases remained unmatched. The CDR3 is made up of 15 amino acids.

The chain recombines TRBV11-2 with TRBJ1-6; possible D gene TRBD1, 5 bases. Trimming stripped 1 base from V and 7 bases from J, with 14 bases between. This CDR3 spans 16 amino acids. Germline values: CDR1 SGHAT, CDR2 FQNNGV. The CDR3 here is CASSLAIGGGNSPLHF. CDR3 DNA sequence: TGTGCCAGCAGCTTAGCAATCGGGGGGGGGAATTCACCCCTCCACTTT.

The chain couples TRBV28 to TRBJ2-7, with 11 bases lining up with TRBD1. Germline V gene lookup returns CDR1 MDHEN and CDR2 SYDVKM. Trimming cost V 6 bases and J 7 bases; bases outside gene matches: 11. The CDR3 totals 15 residues. DNA of the CDR3: TGTGCCAGCAGATCGGACAGGGGGCGCTCGGGGGAGCAGTACTTC. It translates to CASRSDRGRSGEQYF.

This clone was observed once. The chain has TRBV7-8 and TRBJ1-1, with D uncertain. Per the germline V gene, CDR1 is SGHVS and CDR2 is FQNEAQ. This CDR3 comprises 15 residues. Trimming took 5 bases from V and 2 from J, leaving 15 bases between them. CDR3 protein: CASSTDQAYNTEAFF. CDR3 coding DNA: TGTGCCAGCAGCACCGACCAAGCCTACAACACTGAAGCTTTCTTT.